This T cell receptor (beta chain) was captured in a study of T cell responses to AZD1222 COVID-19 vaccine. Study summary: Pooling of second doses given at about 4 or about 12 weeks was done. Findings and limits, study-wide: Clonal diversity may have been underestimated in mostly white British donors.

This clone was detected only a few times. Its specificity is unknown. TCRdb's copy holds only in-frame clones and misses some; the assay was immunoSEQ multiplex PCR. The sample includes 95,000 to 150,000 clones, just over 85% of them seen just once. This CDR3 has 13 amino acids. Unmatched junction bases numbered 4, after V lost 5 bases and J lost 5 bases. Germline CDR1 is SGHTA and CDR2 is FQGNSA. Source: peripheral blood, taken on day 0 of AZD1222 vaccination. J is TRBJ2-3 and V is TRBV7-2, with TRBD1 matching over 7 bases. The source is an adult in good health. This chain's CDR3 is CASSPRDRDTQYF. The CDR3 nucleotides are TGTGCCAGCAGCCCCCGGGACAGAGATACGCAGTATTTT.